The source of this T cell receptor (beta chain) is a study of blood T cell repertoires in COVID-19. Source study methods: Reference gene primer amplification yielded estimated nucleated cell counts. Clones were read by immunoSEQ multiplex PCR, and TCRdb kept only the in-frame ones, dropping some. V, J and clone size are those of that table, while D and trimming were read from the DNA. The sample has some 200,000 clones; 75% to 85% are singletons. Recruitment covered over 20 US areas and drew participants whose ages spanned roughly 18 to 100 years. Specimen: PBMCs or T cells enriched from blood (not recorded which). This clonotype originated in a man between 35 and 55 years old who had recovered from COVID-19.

The chain's CDR3 is CASSEGQGHVRYF. CDR3 nucleotides: TGTGCCAGCAGTGAGGGTCAGGGGCACGTCCGGTACTTC. J is TRBJ2-7 and V is TRBV2; weak D call: TRBD1 (6 bases). The CDR3 has 13 amino acids. Trimming took 3 bases from V and 12 from J, leaving 18 bases between them. Germline CDR1 and CDR2: SNHLY and FYNNEI.